Listed here are 8 T cell receptor beta chains from one sample, sequenced in a study of metastatic and nonmetastatic thyroid tumors. TCRdb called clones again from the PCR reads with MiXCR. The sample lists about 24,000 clones, roughly 18% occurring once. The entire patient cohort was treatment-naive prior to thyroid surgery. The sample was adjacent normal tissue. The receptors were gathered from a male donor with papillary thyroid cancer or a benign thyroid nodule (not recorded which). Some clones in this sample may be carry-over from other donors' samples.

The sample holds a few counts of this clone. A junction boundary mismatches the germline segment, possibly from a read error. The rearrangement joins TRBV28 to TRBJ2-2; a weak D match, TRBD1 (5 bases). This CDR3 comprises 12 residues. Germline V gives CDR1 MDHEN, CDR2 SYDVKM. CDR3 in DNA: TGTGCCGGCAGGGCTAGTACCGTGGAGTTGTTTTTT. As protein: CAGRASTVELFF.

In this sample, this clone turned up many times. The V gene is TRBV5-6, the J gene TRBJ2-7; D is uncertain. The CDR3 contains 13 residues. CDR1 and CDR2 from the germline V gene are SGHDT and YYEEEE. Trimming took 1 base from V and 6 from J, leaving 11 bases between them. CDR3 sequence (DNA): TGTGCCAGCAGCTTGTGGGGAACGAGCGAGCAGTACGTC. It is translated as CASSLWGTSEQYV.

This clone was observed at least ten times. V usage is TRBV2 and J usage is TRBJ1-1; a possible D gene is TRBD1 (5 bases). This CDR3 has 14 amino acids. V lost 5 bases, J lost 5 bases, and 15 bases lay in between. Germline lookup yields CDR1 SNHLY and CDR2 FYNNEI. The CDR3 DNA is TGTGCCAGCAGTTCCTTGGGGGGTCGGACTGAAGCTTTCTTT. It translates to CASSSLGGRTEAFF.

Sample share makes this clone medium-sized. The chain links TRBV6-2 or TRBV6-3 to TRBJ1-1; D might be TRBD1 (6 bases). Germline V lookup: CDR1 MNHEY, CDR2 SVGEGT. The CDR3 has 13 amino acids. V lost 7 bases and J lost 3, with 12 bases in between. This CDR3 reads CASTLGGYTEAFF. The CDR3 nucleotides are TGTGCCAGCACTTTAGGGGGGTACACTGAAGCTTTCTTT.

This clone was picked up many times. V and J are TRBV25-1 and TRBJ1-1; D is possibly TRBD1 (6 bases). Trimming shortened V by 6 bases and J by 0 bases, and 11 bases separated the two germline ends. Germline V gene data show CDR1 as MGHDK and CDR2 as SYGVNS. The length of the CDR3 is 14 residues. In DNA, the CDR3 is TGTGCCAGCAGAGCTACAGGGTTGAACACTGAAGCTTTCTTT. This translates into CASRATGLNTEAFF.

In the case of this clone: Given a much more abundant clone one base away, this may be a read error. The chain carries TRBV5-8 and TRBJ2-3; 8 nucleotides align to TRBD1. This CDR3 has 15 amino acids. Germline lookup yields CDR1 SGHTS and CDR2 YDEGEE. V shed 0 bases, J shed 1 base, and the junction held 1 base outside the gene matches. The CDR3 here is CASSLGTGRTDTQYF. The CDR3 nucleotides read TGTGCCAGCAGCTTGGGGACAGGGCGCACAGATACGCAGTATTTT.

In its sample, this clone was seen once. The junction departs from the called germline gene at one end, perhaps through a read error. The CDR3 reads CASSPSEKAGSNVLTF. The DNA of the CDR3 is TGCGCCAGCAGCCCTAGCGAAAAGGCTGGTTCCAACGTCCTGACTTTC. The gene calls are TRBV7-4 and TRBJ2-6; maybe TRBD2 (6 bases). The CDR3 is made up of 16 amino acids. Looked up from germline, CDR1 is SGHVT and CDR2 is SQSDAQ.

This clone rates as medium-sized. The gene calls are TRBV6-1 and TRBJ2-1, with D uncertain. Trimming pared 6 bases from V and 0 bases from J, leaving 6 bases between. CDR3 size: 13 residues. Germline V gene data show CDR1 as MNHNS and CDR2 as SASEGT. Here the CDR3 reads CASSLSSYNEQFF. The CDR3 nucleotides read TGTGCCAGCAGCCTCAGCTCCTACAATGAGCAGTTCTTC.